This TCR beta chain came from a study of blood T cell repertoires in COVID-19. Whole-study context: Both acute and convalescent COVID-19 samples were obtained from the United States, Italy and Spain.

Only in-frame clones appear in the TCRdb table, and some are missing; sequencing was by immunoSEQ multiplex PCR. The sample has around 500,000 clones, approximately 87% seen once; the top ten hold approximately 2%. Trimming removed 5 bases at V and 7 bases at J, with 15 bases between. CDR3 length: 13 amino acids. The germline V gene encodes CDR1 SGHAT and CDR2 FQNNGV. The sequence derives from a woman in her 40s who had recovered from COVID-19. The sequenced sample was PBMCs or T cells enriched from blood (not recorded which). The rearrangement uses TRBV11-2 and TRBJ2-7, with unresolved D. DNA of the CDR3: TGTGCCAGCAGCCGCGATGCTTTTCTGGAGCAGTACTTC. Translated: CASSRDAFLEQYF.